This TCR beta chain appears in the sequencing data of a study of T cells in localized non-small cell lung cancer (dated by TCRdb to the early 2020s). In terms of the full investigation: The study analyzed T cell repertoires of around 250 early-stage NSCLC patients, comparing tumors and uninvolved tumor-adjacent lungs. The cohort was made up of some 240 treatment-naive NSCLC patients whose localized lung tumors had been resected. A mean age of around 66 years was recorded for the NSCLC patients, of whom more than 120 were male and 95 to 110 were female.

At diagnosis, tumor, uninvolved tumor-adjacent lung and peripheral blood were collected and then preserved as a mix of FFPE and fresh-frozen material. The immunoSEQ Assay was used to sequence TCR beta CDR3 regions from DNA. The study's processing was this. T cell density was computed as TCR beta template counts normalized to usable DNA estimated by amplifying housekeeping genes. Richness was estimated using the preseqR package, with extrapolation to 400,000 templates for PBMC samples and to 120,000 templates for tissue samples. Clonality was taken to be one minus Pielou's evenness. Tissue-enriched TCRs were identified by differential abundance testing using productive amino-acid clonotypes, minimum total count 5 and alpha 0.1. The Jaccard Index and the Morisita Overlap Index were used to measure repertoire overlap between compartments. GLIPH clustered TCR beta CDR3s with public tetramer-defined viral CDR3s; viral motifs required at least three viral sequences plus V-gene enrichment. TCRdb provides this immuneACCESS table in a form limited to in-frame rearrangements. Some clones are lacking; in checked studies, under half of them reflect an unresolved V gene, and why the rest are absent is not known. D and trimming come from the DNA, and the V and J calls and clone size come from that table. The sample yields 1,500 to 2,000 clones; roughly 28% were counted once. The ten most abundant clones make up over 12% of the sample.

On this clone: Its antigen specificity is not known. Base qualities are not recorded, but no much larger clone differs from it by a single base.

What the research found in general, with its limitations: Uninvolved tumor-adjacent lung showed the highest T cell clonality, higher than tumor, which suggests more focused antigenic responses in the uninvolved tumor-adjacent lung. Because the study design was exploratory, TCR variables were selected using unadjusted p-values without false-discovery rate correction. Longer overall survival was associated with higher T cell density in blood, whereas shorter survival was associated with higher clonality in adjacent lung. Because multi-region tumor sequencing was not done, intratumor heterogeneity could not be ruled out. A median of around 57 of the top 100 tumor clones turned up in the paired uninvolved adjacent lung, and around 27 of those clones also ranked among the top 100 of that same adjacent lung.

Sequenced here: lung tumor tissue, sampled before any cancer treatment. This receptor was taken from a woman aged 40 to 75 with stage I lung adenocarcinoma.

CDR3 protein: CASSFGGGTDTQYF. The nucleotide sequence reads as follows: TGTGCCAGCAGTTTTGGCGGGGGCACAGATACGCAGTATTTT. This chain joins TRBV28 to TRBJ2-3, with TRBD2 as a weak D call on 6 bases. V gives up 3 bases and J gives up 1 base, and the segment between their germline ends measures 8 bases. Taken from cysteine to phenylalanine, the CDR3 has 14 residues. The only DNA kept is the CDR3, 42 bases in frame from the first base. The germline V gene yields MDHEN for CDR1 and SYDVKM for CDR2.